The present TCR beta chain was sequenced within a study of shared clonotypes between healthy human individuals. At the level of the study: Donor composition was a couple of women and three men, aged 18 to 49. General observations from the study: Only a few donors were included, so the genetic and exposure-history diversity represented was limited. The sharing of 5% to 6.5% of naive CD4 clonotypes was seen across a handful of donors.

This clone was counted once. No antigen is known for it. The naive CD8 population came from CD45RO-negative cells selected for CCR7, without terminally differentiated effector memory CD45RA+ cells. This was a deep-level run. Assay used: immunoSEQ multiplex PCR; TCRdb lists only in-frame clones, some missing. The sample contains about 2.2 million clones, 93% of which appear only once. Material for sequencing was naive CD8+ T cells from PBMCs. The receptor's source is a man younger than 35 in good health. Some clones in this sample may be carry-over from other donors' samples.

Here the CDR3 DNA reads TGCGCCAGCAGTGACCGGGTAGGGTCGAACACTGAAGCTTTCTTT. Translating it yields CASSDRVGSNTEAFF. The gene calls are TRBV10-2 and TRBJ1-1; no clear D. Trimming left V 3 bases short and J 1 base short, with 12 bases between. The germline V gene has CDR1 WSHSY and CDR2 SAAADI. The CDR3 contains 15 residues.